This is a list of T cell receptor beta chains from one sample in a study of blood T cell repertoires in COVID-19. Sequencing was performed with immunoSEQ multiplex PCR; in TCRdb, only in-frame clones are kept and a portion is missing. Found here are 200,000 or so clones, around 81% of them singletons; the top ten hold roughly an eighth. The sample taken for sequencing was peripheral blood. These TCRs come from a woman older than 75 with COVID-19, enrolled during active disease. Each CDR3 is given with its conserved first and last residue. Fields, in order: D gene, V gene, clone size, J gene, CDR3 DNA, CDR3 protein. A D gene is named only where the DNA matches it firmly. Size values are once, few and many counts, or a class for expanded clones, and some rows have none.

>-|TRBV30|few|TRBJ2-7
TGTGCCTGGAGAATTGGAGGCTCCTACGAGCAGTACTTC
CAWRIGGSYEQYF
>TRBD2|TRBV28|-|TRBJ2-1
TGTGCCAGCAGTCGACTGGGGCTAGCGGACTACAATGAGCAGTTCTTC
CASSRLGLADYNEQFF
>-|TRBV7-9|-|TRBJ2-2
TGTGCCAGCAGCCCCCCGGGTCTCGGGGAGCTGTTTTTT
CASSPPGLGELFF
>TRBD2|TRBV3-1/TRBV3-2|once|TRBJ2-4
TGTGCCAGCAGCCAGGGACTAGCCGCTAGTAACATTCAGTACTTC
CASSQGLAASNIQYF
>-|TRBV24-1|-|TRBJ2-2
TGTGCCACCAGGGGCTACAACACCGGGGAGCTGTTTTTT
CATRGYNTGELFF
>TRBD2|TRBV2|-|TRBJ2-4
TGTGCCAGCAGGAGGCTAGCGGGGAAAAACATTCAGTACTTC
CASRRLAGKNIQYF
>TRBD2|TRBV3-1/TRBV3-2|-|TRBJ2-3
TGTGCCAGCGCGATGGGCGGGGGGGTTCAAGATACGCAGTATTTT
CASAMGGGVQDTQYF
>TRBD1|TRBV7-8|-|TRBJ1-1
TGTGCCAGCAGCTCCCGGACAGGCAAGAACACTGAAGCTTTCTTT
CASSSRTGKNTEAFF
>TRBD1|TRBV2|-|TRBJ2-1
TGTGCCAGCAAACCGGGACAGGGGCGGGTAGCGCCACATGAACGCTACAATGAGCAGTTCTTC
CASKPGQGRVAPHERYNEQFF
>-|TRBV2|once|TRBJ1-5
TGTGCCAGCAGTGCGGTGTCAGGGATCAATCAGCCCCAGCATTTT
CASSAVSGINQPQHF
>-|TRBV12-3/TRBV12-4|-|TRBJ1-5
TGTGCCAGCAGTTTAGGGACAAGGCAGCCCCAGCATTTT
CASSLGTRQPQHF
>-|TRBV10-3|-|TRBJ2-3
TGTGCCATCACTGAAGGACTCGTCACAGATACGCAGTATTTT
CAITEGLVTDTQYF
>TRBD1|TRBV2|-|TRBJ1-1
TGTGCCAGCACCAAGGACAGGGGCACTGAAGCTTTCTTT
CASTKDRGTEAFF
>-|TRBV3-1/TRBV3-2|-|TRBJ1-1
TGTGCCAGCAGAGACAGGACTAACACTGAAGCTTTCTTT
CASRDRTNTEAFF
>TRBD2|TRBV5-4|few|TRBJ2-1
TGTGCCAGCAGCTCGGGACTAGCGGGAGTCAGTGAGCAGTTCTTC
CASSSGLAGVSEQFF
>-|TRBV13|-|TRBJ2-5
TGTGCCAGCAGCTTCGGACTCCAAGAGACCCAGTACTTC
CASSFGLQETQYF
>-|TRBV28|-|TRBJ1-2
TGTGCCAGCAGTCCTTACGGGTTGAAGTATGGCTACACCTTC
CASSPYGLKYGYTF
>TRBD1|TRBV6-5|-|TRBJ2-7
TGTGCCAGCATGGGACAGATGGACTCCTACGAGCAGTACTTC
CASMGQMDSYEQYF
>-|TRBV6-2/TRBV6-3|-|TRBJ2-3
TGTGCCAGCAGCAGACTAGGATCCACAGATACGCAGTATTTT
CASSRLGSTDTQYF
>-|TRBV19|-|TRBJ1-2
TGTGCCAGTAGTATAGTCGGGGGAGCTAACTATGGCTACACCTTC
CASSIVGGANYGYTF
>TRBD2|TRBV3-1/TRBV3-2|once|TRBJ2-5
TGTGCCAGCAGCCCACCCGGGACTAGCCCTTTAGGGACCCAGTACTTC
CASSPPGTSPLGTQYF
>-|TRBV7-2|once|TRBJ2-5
TGTGCCAGCAGCTTATACGGACTCCAAGAGACCCAGTACTTC
CASSLYGLQETQYF
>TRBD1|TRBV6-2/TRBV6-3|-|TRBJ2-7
TGTGCCAGCAGCAGGACAGGCAGTTACGAGCAGTACTTC
CASSRTGSYEQYF
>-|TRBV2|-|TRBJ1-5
TGTGCCAGCCACAGGGAGAGAAGTCAGCCCCAGCATTTT
CASHRERSQPQHF
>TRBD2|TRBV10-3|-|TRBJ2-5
TGTGCCACGGGACTAGCGGGCGGTAGGCAGTACTTC
CATGLAGGRQYF
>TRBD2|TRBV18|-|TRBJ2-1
TGTGCCAGCTCACCACAGTCTAGCGGGGGGGACGGCAATGAGCAGTTCTTC
CASSPQSSGGDGNEQFF
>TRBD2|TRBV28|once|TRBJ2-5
TGTGCCAGCAGCGGCTCTATGGGACTAGCGGGAATTCTGGGAGAGACCCAGTACTTC
CASSGSMGLAGILGETQYF